This T cell receptor beta chain was documented in a study of blood T cell repertoires in COVID-19. Study-wide background: Some COVID-19 samples were acute and others convalescent; all came from the United States, Italy and Spain. PBMCs, B-cell-depleted T cells, or T cells provided the cDNA or gDNA that made up the material.

As originally analysed: Amplification from reference gene primers served as the basis for estimated nucleated cell counts. Repertoires were generated with immunoSEQ multiplex PCR, while TCRdb's copy carries only in-frame clones and drops some. V, J and clone size derive from that table, while D and trimming were established from the DNA sequence. Of about 100,000 clones in the sample, 84% were seen once. Germline V lookup: CDR1 SQVTM, CDR2 ANQGSEA. The J segment lost 7 bases and the V segment lost 4 bases, leaving 6 bases of the junction unmatched. The CDR3 extends over 12 amino acids. The chain carries TRBV29-1 and TRBJ2-5; 7 bases match TRBD1. Source material: peripheral blood. The clonotype comes from a man aged 70-80 years with active or convalescent COVID-19. The CDR3 DNA reads TGCAGCGTTGTAGGGGGCTCGGGGACCCAGTACTTC. Its translation: CSVVGGSGTQYF.